This paragraph covers one T cell receptor (beta chain) sequence. Produced via immunoSEQ multiplex PCR; TCRdb's table is partial and in-frame only. The table shows 2 million to 2.5 million clones, with under 95% occurring only once. This sample was included in a study of shared clonotypes between healthy human individuals. Whole-study context: In total, the donors were a couple of women and a few men aged 18 to 49. Per-donor plates numbered three CD4 naive, three CD4 memory, two CD8 naive and one CD8 memory.

The receptor was isolated from a man between 18 and 35 years old in good health. Some clones in this sample may be carry-over from other donors' samples. The sequenced material came from naive CD4+ T cells from PBMCs. Stated subset: CD45RA+ positively selected.

CDR3 nucleotides: TGTGCCAGCAGTGAAGTTCCTACCGGGACAAACGGACTAGTAGGCAATGAGCAGTTCTTC. This encodes CASSEVPTGTNGLVGNEQFF. The chain has TRBV6-1 and TRBJ2-1; D possibly corresponds to TRBD2 (7 bases). Trimming took off 1 base at V and 6 bases at J, with 28 bases between the two ends. Germline V gives CDR1 MNHNS, CDR2 SASEGT. CDR3 length: 20 residues.